This entry lists 3 T cell receptor beta chains sequenced from one sample in a study of blood T cell repertoires in COVID-19. The assay was immunoSEQ multiplex PCR, and TCRdb's table has in-frame clones only and misses some. The sample consists of about 300,000 clones, roughly 86% of them appearing once. Sequenced sample: peripheral blood. The receptors were gathered from a woman in her twenties or thirties with COVID-19, enrolled during active disease.

The CDR3 region is CASRHTGGGPEAFF. The CDR3 DNA sequence: TGTGCCAGCCGCCATACAGGGGGAGGTCCTGAAGCTTTCTTT. This chain joins TRBV5-4 and TRBJ1-1; TRBD1 matches 8 bases. The CDR3 totals 14 residues. V shed 7 bases and J 6 bases; nucleotides not matched to a gene: 11. The germline V gene encodes CDR1 SGHNT and CDR2 YYREEE (reference sequence). The whole variable domain, remainder taken from reference TRBV5-4 and TRBJ1-1, is ETGVTQSPTHLIKTRGQQVTLRCSSQSGHNTVSWYQQALGQGPQFIFQYYREEENGRGNFPPRFSGLQFPNYSSELNVNALELDDSALYLCASRHTGGGPEAFFGQGTRLTVV.

The V call is TRBV28, the J call TRBJ1-2, with D uncertain. Between the trimmed V and J ends, which lost 1 base and 0 bases, there was a span of 3 bases. The CDR3 has 13 amino acids. Germline V lookup: CDR1 MDHEN, CDR2 SYDVKM. The CDR3 DNA reads as TGTGCCAGCAGTTTATCTTCTAACTATGGCTACACCTTC. Its protein product is CASSLSSNYGYTF.

This chain uses TRBV6-5 with TRBJ1-1; D not resolved. The germline V gene encodes CDR1 MNHEY and CDR2 SVGAGI. Trimming took 7 bases from V and 3 from J, leaving 18 bases between them. This CDR3 is 15 amino acids long. The CDR3 DNA reads as TGTGCCAGCACCCGGTGGCCGGCGCGGGACACTGAAGCTTTCTTT. Its translation: CASTRWPARDTEAFF.